These 11 T cell receptor beta chains were sequenced from one sample in a study of T cell changes during pregnancy in multiple sclerosis (dated by TCRdb to 2018 to 2020). To prepare the library, the immunoSEQ multiplex PCR assay was applied. This is the immuneACCESS table as TCRdb keeps it, with only in-frame sequences that have V and J called. A part of the clones is gone; compared with another copy, unresolved V genes explain less than half, and the rest is unexplained. The sample table holds about 50,000 clones, of which approximately 94% were seen once. The leading ten clones occupy approximately 5.5% of the sample. The sample was CD8+ T cells from peripheral blood mononuclear cells, taken before pregnancy. Source of these receptors: a female donor with multiple sclerosis, enrolled in a pregnancy study.

Only one count was recorded for this clone. CDR3 protein: CASSLGIGQGRGYTF. The CDR3, as DNA: TGTGCCAGCAGCTTAGGTATTGGACAGGGTCGTGGCTACACCTTC. The chain carries TRBV7-2 and TRBJ1-2, with 8 bases lining up with TRBD1. Trimming took 1 base from V and 7 from J; bases not matched to a gene: 8. The CDR3 is 15 residues long. Per the germline V gene, CDR1 is SGHTA and CDR2 is FQGNSA.

J is TRBJ1-1 and V is TRBV15; 11 nucleotides match TRBD1. The CDR3 runs to 15 residues. Per the germline V gene, CDR1 is LNHNV and CDR2 is YYDKDF (reference sequence). V shed 5 bases and J 5 bases; nucleotides not matched to a gene: 7. The CDR3 here is CATSVRTGGLTEAFF. The DNA of the CDR3 is TGTGCCACCAGCGTACGGACAGGGGGCCTAACTGAAGCTTTCTTT. The variable domain in full, with the rest retrieved from reference TRBV15 and TRBJ1-1, is DAMVIQNPRYQVTQFGKPVTLSCSQTLNHNVMYWYQQKSSQAPKLLFHYYDKDFNNEADTPDNFQSRRPNTSFCFLDIRSPGLGDTAMYLCATSVRTGGLTEAFFGQGTRLTVV.

CDR3 loop: CASEDSNTEAFF. DNA of the CDR3: TGTGCCAGTGAGGACAGCAACACTGAAGCTTTCTTT. This chain uses TRBV7-9 with TRBJ1-1, with a weak D call TRBD1 (6 bases). Germline lookup yields CDR1 SEHNR and CDR2 FQNEAQ (reference sequence). The germline V and J ends were trimmed by 9 bases and 2 bases, with 10 bases remaining between them. This CDR3 has 12 residues.

This chain uses TRBV13 with TRBJ2-3; 12 nucleotides match TRBD2. Looked up from germline, CDR1 is PRHDT and CDR2 is FYEKMQ (reference sequence). The V gene end was trimmed by 4 bases and the J gene end by 14 bases; junction bases not matched to a gene: 7. The CDR3 is 13 residues long. CDR3 coding DNA: TGTGCCAGCAGCTCGGGACTAGCGGGCGGGCGGTATTTT. Translated: CASSSGLAGGRYF.

This chain links TRBV7-3 with TRBJ2-3, with D perhaps TRBD1 (5 bases). This CDR3 is 13 amino acids long. Trimming took 7 bases from V and 8 from J, leaving 16 bases between them. Germline loops: CDR1 SGHTA, CDR2 FQGTGA. For the CDR3, the DNA is TGTGCCAGCACGCAAAATCCCCAGGGTACGCAGTATTTT. Protein product: CASTQNPQGTQYF.

The genes are TRBV11-2 and TRBJ2-7; D perhaps matches TRBD1 (6 bases). Germline V lookup: CDR1 SGHAT, CDR2 FQNNGV. This CDR3 has 15 amino acids. The V gene lost 0 bases and the J gene lost 0 bases, with 9 bases spanning the gap. The CDR3 region is CASSLDQGGSYEQYF. CDR3 nucleotides: TGTGCCAGCAGCTTAGATCAAGGGGGCTCCTACGAGCAGTACTTC.

The J gene is TRBJ2-5, the V gene TRBV7-9; tentative D call: TRBD2 (5 bases). Per the germline V gene, CDR1 is SEHNR and CDR2 is FQNEAQ (reference sequence). V shed 8 bases and J shed 0 bases, with 10 bases lying between them. The CDR3 is 13 amino acids. The CDR3 loop is CASWESDQETQYF. DNA of the CDR3: TGTGCCAGCTGGGAGTCAGACCAAGAGACCCAGTACTTC. The full variable domain, completed using reference TRBV7-9 and TRBJ2-5, is DTGVSQNPRHKITKRGQNVTFRCDPISEHNRLYWYRQTLGQGPEFLTYFQNEAQLEKSRLLSDRFSAERPKGSFSTLEIQRTEQGDSAMYLCASWESDQETQYFGPGTRLLVL.

J is TRBJ1-5 and V is TRBV6-1; D uncertain. CDR1 is MNHNS, CDR2 SASEGT, per germline. With 3 bases removed from V and 0 bases from J, the gap between germline ends came to 9 bases. This CDR3 region has 15 residues. CDR3 residues: CASSEAHYSNQPQHF. CDR3 coding DNA: TGTGCCAGCAGTGAGGCACACTATAGCAATCAGCCCCAGCATTTT.

This clone was seen a few times. The chain links TRBV29-1 to TRBJ1-1; no clear D. The V gene's germline CDR1 is SQVTM and CDR2 ANQGSEA. V lost 7 bases, J lost 7 bases, and 13 bases lay in between. The CDR3 spans 11 residues. This CDR3 is CSAQRNGEAFF. The CDR3 coding sequence is TGCAGCGCCCAGAGGAACGGTGAAGCTTTCTTT.

The chain uses TRBV10-3 and TRBJ1-3; D might be TRBD1 (6 bases). Germline CDR1 is ENHRY and CDR2 is SYGVKD. The CDR3 loop spans 15 amino acids. The V end was cut by 5 bases, the J end by 0 bases, with 11 bases between. Written as DNA, the CDR3 is TGTGCCATCAGTCCCTCGGACAGCTCTGGAAACACCATATATTTT. It specifies CAISPSDSSGNTIYF.

The rearrangement joins TRBV30 to TRBJ1-1, with 7 bases aligning to TRBD1. The germline V gene encodes CDR1 GTSNPN and CDR2 SVGIG (reference sequence). CDR3 size: 15 residues. After removal of 2 bases from V and 8 bases from J, the junction contained 14 bases not matched to a gene. The DNA for the CDR3 is TGTGCCTGGAGTTGGGGGACAGTAGGGCGCGGGGAAGCTTTCTTT. Its translation is CAWSWGTVGRGEAFF.